A selection of T cell receptor beta chains follows, all from one sample in a study of cytomegalovirus exposure and HLA in healthy donors. Method: immunoSEQ multiplex PCR; TCRdb's copy keeps in-frame clones and lacks some. The table has 50,000 or so clones, roughly nine tenths seen once. Sequencing was performed on PBMCs. These receptors all come from a woman between 25 and 40 years old in good health and CMV-seronegative. Each CDR3 is given with its conserved first and last residue. D genes are given only for firm matches. The size field is filled for only some rows; it gives once, few, many or a size class.

abundance | d_gene | j_gene | v_gene | CDR3nt | CDR3aa
. | . | TRBJ2-2 | TRBV9 | TGTGCCAGCAGCCCACTCCCTGGGAGTGGTACCGGGGAGCTGTTTTTT | CASSPLPGSGTGELFF
. | TRBD2 | TRBJ2-7 | TRBV14 | TGTGCCAGCAGCCAGTTTGTTACTGGACTGGCGGGAGACTCCTACGAGCAGTACTTC | CASSQFVTGLAGDSYEQYF
. | . | TRBJ2-5 | TRBV7-6 | TGTGCCAGCAGCAGCAGGGCGTCGGAGACCCAGTACTTC | CASSSRASETQYF
. | . | TRBJ2-3 | TRBV7-9 | TGTGCCAGCAGCTGGCCCGGGACTCCCACAGATACGCAGTATTTT | CASSWPGTPTDTQYF
. | . | TRBJ2-3 | TRBV30 | TGTGCCTGGAGTGTAAAACAGGGTTATGGCACAGATACGCAGTATTTT | CAWSVKQGYGTDTQYF
. | . | TRBJ2-5 | TRBV7-9 | TGTGCCAGCAGCCCCATCCCGACTAGAGAGGAGACCCAGTACTTC | CASSPIPTREETQYF
. | TRBD2 | TRBJ2-7 | TRBV9 | TGTGCCAGCAGCGTAGGGGGCGGGAGTTGGGACGAGCAGTACTTC | CASSVGGGSWDEQYF
. | TRBD1 | TRBJ1-2 | TRBV25-1 | TGTGCCAGCGTACCCCCGGGACAGGGGGCCTATGGCTACACCTTC | CASVPPGQGAYGYTF
. | TRBD2 | TRBJ2-3 | TRBV6-5 | TGTGCCAGCAGTTACGGGAGGGATAGCACAGATACGCAGTATTTT | CASSYGRDSTDTQYF
. | . | TRBJ1-3 | TRBV15 | TGTGCCATCGCAGACGTTCCCGGGGCTGGAAACACCATATATTTT | CAIADVPGAGNTIYF
. | . | TRBJ2-3 | TRBV6-4 | TGTGCCAGCAGCGAACACACAGATACAGATACGCAGTATTTT | CASSEHTDTDTQYF
. | . | TRBJ2-3 | TRBV21-1 | TGTGCCAGCAGCCTCCGGGACAGGTCTAGCACAGATACGCAGTATTTT | CASSLRDRSSTDTQYF
. | TRBD1 | TRBJ1-1 | TRBV5-6 | TGTGCCAGCAGCTTGGTACAGGGGGGTGGGACTGAAGCTTTCTTT | CASSLVQGGGTEAFF
many | . | TRBJ1-1 | TRBV5-6 | TGTGCCAGCAGCTTTTCGGCGGGAGGTATGAAAGCTTTCTTT | CASSFSAGGMKAFF
few | . | TRBJ1-3 | TRBV7-8 | TGTGCCAGCAGCTTAGCTGCGGACTCTGGAAACACCATATATTTT | CASSLAADSGNTIYF
. | TRBD2 | TRBJ2-1 | TRBV19 | TGTGCCAGTAGTGTACTAGCGGGAGACCACAATGAGCAGTTCTTC | CASSVLAGDHNEQFF
. | TRBD1 | TRBJ2-7 | TRBV30 | TGTGCCTGGAGTGCAGGGGGCTACGAGCAGTACTTC | CAWSAGGYEQYF
. | TRBD2 | TRBJ2-1 | TRBV29-1 | TGCAGCGTTGCGGGAGGCCCCTACAATGAGCAGTTCTTC | CSVAGGPYNEQFF
. | TRBD2 | TRBJ2-7 | TRBV6-1 | TGTGCCAGCCAAGCGGGAGGCCCCACCTACGAGCAGTACTTC | CASQAGGPTYEQYF
few | . | TRBJ1-5 | TRBV19 | TGTGCCAGTAGTATAGGCGCAGGGCAGCTGCCCCAGCATTTT | CASSIGAGQLPQHF
once | . | TRBJ2-2 | TRBV10-3 | TGTGCCATCAGTGACAGGGGATCTAACACCGGGGAGCTGTTTTTT | CAISDRGSNTGELFF
once | . | TRBJ2-7 | TRBV7-2 | TGTGCCAGCGGCCCTAGAACCCCCTACGAGCAGTACTTC | CASGPRTPYEQYF
. | TRBD2 | TRBJ2-7 | TRBV7-3 | TGTGCCAGCAGCTTAGAGCTAGCGGGAAGCTACGAGCAGTACTTC | CASSLELAGSYEQYF
. | . | TRBJ1-5 | TRBV5-6 | TGTGCCAGCAGTAGCCGGTTTGAGGAGCCCCAGCATTTT | CASSSRFEEPQHF
. | TRBD2 | TRBJ2-3 | TRBV6-5 | TGTGCCAGCAGACCTGGGACTAGCGGGAGGGATACGCAGTATTTT | CASRPGTSGRDTQYF
. | TRBD2 | TRBJ2-2 | TRBV19 | TGTGCCAGTAGCCGGGGACTAGCGGGAGGTCTCGGCACCGGGGAGCTGTTTTTT | CASSRGLAGGLGTGELFF
. | TRBD1 | TRBJ2-1 | TRBV19 | TGTGCCAGTACCCCACACCGGGACAGGGAAAACAATGAGCAGTTCTTC | CASTPHRDRENNEQFF
. | . | TRBJ1-1 | TRBV6-5 | TGTGCCAGCAGCAAGAACACTGAAGCTTTCTTT | CASSKNTEAFF
. | . | TRBJ1-5 | TRBV21-1 | TGTGCCAGCAGCAAAGCAAATGGACACCGTCAGCCCCAGCATTTT | CASSKANGHRQPQHF
. | . | TRBJ2-7 | TRBV19 | TGTGCCAGTTCCCGACAGGGAGGTATCTACGAGCAGTACTTC | CASSRQGGIYEQYF
once | . | TRBJ1-1 | TRBV6-1 | TGTGCCAGCAGAGTATCAGACAGATTCGCTGAAGCTTTCTTT | CASRVSDRFAEAFF
. | TRBD2 | TRBJ2-3 | TRBV11-2 | TGTGCCAGCAGACACAGCGGGAGGGCCGCAGATACGCAGTATTTT | CASRHSGRAADTQYF
. | . | TRBJ1-1 | TRBV27 | TGTGCCAGCAGTTTAATTTATTCGGTCGTCAGGGACACTGAAGCTTTCTTT | CASSLIYSVVRDTEAFF
. | . | TRBJ1-2 | TRBV6-4 | TGTGCCAGCAGTGACTCGCCGGACAGCCCTAGCTATGGCTACACCTTC | CASSDSPDSPSYGYTF
. | . | TRBJ2-7 | TRBV21-1 | TGTGCCAGCAGCAAAGATCCTATTTCGCGGGACTCCTACGAGCAGTACTTC | CASSKDPISRDSYEQYF
. | TRBD1 | TRBJ2-7 | TRBV10-3 | TGTGCCATCAGAGAGGGACAGACCTACGAGCAGTACTTC | CAIREGQTYEQYF
. | . | TRBJ1-1 | TRBV7-2 | TGTGCCAGCAGCTTCGGACTCGAAAACACTGAAGCTTTCTTT | CASSFGLENTEAFF
few | TRBD1 | TRBJ2-1 | TRBV19 | TGTGCCAGTAGTATCTCGCTCCGCCGAGGAGTAGGGACAGGCCTCAATGAGCAGTTCTTC | CASSISLRRGVGTGLNEQFF
once | . | TRBJ1-2 | TRBV4-2 | TGTGCCAGCAGCCAAGACCAAACAGGGAGCTACACCTTC | CASSQDQTGSYTF
. | . | TRBJ2-7 | TRBV19 | TGTGCCCAAGCACTGAAAACCCACTACGAGCAGTACTTC | CAQALKTHYEQYF
. | . | TRBJ2-3 | TRBV2 | TGTGCCAGCAGGGAGACTATGCACACAGATACGCAGTATTTT | CASRETMHTDTQYF
. | TRBD2 | TRBJ2-1 | TRBV19 | TGTGCCAGTAGGGAAGAGCGGGAGTATTACAATGAGCAGTTCTTC | CASREEREYYNEQFF
. | . | TRBJ2-3 | TRBV4-2 | TGTGCCAGCAACTCCGGGACTAGCACAGATACGCAGTATTTT | CASNSGTSTDTQYF
. | TRBD1 | TRBJ1-6 | TRBV30 | TGTGCCTGGAGTGTACATTTGACAGGGAACTCACCCCTCCACTTT | CAWSVHLTGNSPLHF
. | . | TRBJ2-7 | TRBV5-1 | TGCGCCAGCAGCAGTTACAGGGAGCCTTCCTACGAGCAGTACTTC | CASSSYREPSYEQYF
. | TRBD1 | TRBJ2-2 | TRBV5-6 | TGTGCCAGCAGCACGGGACAGGGAGTGACCGGGGAGCTGTTTTTT | CASSTGQGVTGELFF
. | TRBD2 | TRBJ2-7 | TRBV7-9 | TGTGCCAGCAGCTTAGAACTAGCGGGAGGTCGCGAGCAGTACTTC | CASSLELAGGREQYF
once | TRBD2 | TRBJ2-1 | TRBV11-3 | TGTGCCAGCAGCTTAGATCTCCTAGCGGGAGACGTGGAGCAGTTCTTC | CASSLDLLAGDVEQFF
once | . | TRBJ2-7 | TRBV11-2 | TGTGCCAGCAGCCCGGTAGGGAGCCTCCAATCCTTCTCTCCCTACGAGCAGTACTTC | CASSPVGSLQSFSPYEQYF
. | . | TRBJ1-1 | TRBV7-8 | TGTGCCAGCAGCTTAGCAGGGGTGGCTGAAGCTTTCTTT | CASSLAGVAEAFF
. | TRBD1 | TRBJ1-1 | TRBV10-3 | TGTGCCATGAAAACAGGGGGAAACACTGAAGCTTTCTTT | CAMKTGGNTEAFF
once | TRBD2 | TRBJ2-7 | TRBV9 | TGTGCCAGCAGCGTAGGGGGGGGAGACATCTCCGAGCAGTACTTC | CASSVGGGDISEQYF
. | TRBD1 | TRBJ2-3 | TRBV9 | TGTGCCAGCAGCGTAGATGGAACAGGGGGCGCGGAAGATACGCAGTATTTT | CASSVDGTGGAEDTQYF
. | . | TRBJ2-7 | TRBV5-4 | TGTGCCAGCAGCTTGGGGGGGGGCAATTCGCACGAGCAGTACTTC | CASSLGGGNSHEQYF
. | . | TRBJ2-1 | TRBV29-1 | TGCAGCGTTGAACCACTAGGGCCCCCCAATGAGCAGTTCTTC | CSVEPLGPPNEQFF
. | . | TRBJ2-5 | TRBV7-3 | TGTGCCAGCAGCTTAAGAGCTCAAGAGACCCAGTACTTC | CASSLRAQETQYF